These 7 T cell receptor beta chains were sequenced from one sample in a study of molecular identifiers for immune sequencing clone quantification. Via MiXCR, TCRdb re-called the PCR reads, giving one row per CDR3 protein. The table records 60,000 to 70,000 distinct CDR3 sequences, about 20% of them present only once. What was sequenced was naive CD8+ T cells from blood, with Jurkat cell RNA spiked in. Subset indicated: FACS-sorted CD8+CD4-CCR7+CD45RA+ naive T cells. The source of these receptors is a human donor in good health. Some libraries in this study had Jurkat cell RNA spiked in.

Many counts were recorded for this clonotype. The chain joins TRBV27 to TRBJ2-3; D uncertain. This CDR3 has 13 residues. V lost 4 bases and J lost 1, with 6 bases in between. From germline, CDR1 is MNHEY and CDR2 SMNVEV (reference sequence). The CDR3 bases are TGTGCCAGCAGTTATGGGGGCACAGATACGCAGTATTTT. Its translation: CASSYGGTDTQYF.

Many counts were recorded for this clonotype. The chain joins TRBV9 to TRBJ2-5; unclear D gene. V dropped 3 bases and J dropped 0 bases, with 6 bases sitting between them. This CDR3 comprises 13 residues. CDR1 and CDR2 from the germline V gene are SGDLS and YYNGEE. The CDR3 loop reads CASSAHNQETQYF. The CDR3 bases are TGTGCCAGCAGCGCCCACAACCAAGAGACCCAGTACTTC.

In the case of this clonotype: A much larger clone differs by one base, so this may be a read error. The rearrangement joins TRBV19 to TRBJ1-5; D gene ambiguous. Between the trimmed V and J ends, which lost 6 bases and 7 bases, there was a span of 16 bases. Germline V gene data show CDR1 as LNHDA and CDR2 as SQIVND (reference sequence). The CDR3 runs to 14 residues. The CDR3 sequence: CASRGTQEKQPQHF. CDR3 DNA: TGTGCCAGTAGGGGAACGCAGGAAAAACAGCCCCAGCATTTT.

The chain joins TRBV6-5 to TRBJ2-1, with 9 nucleotides matching TRBD2. From germline, CDR1 is MNHEY and CDR2 SVGAGI. V trimming: 6 bases; J trimming: 5 bases; junction bases outside the gene matches: 8. The CDR3 is made up of 15 amino acids. CDR3 sequence reads: CASSLSGSLDNEQFF. The CDR3 DNA sequence: TGTGCCAGCAGCCTTAGCGGGAGTCTCGACAATGAGCAGTTCTTC.

This clonotype was seen ten or more times. The V call is TRBV4-1, the J call TRBJ2-1; D gene uncertain. Trimming left V 1 base short and J 9 bases short, with 10 bases between. Germline V gene sequence: CDR1 MGHRA, CDR2 YSYEKL. This CDR3 has 13 amino acids. The CDR3 DNA follows: TGCGCCAGCAGCCAAGTCGATGGACGTGAGCAGTTCTTC. Amino acid sequence: CASSQVDGREQFF.

This clonotype was observed many times. The rearrangement uses TRBV7-8 and TRBJ1-1; D not certain. The CDR3 has 12 residues. In germline, CDR1 is SGHVS, CDR2 FQNEAQ. The germline V and J ends were trimmed by 6 bases and 4 bases, with 9 bases remaining between them. The CDR3 DNA is TGTGCCAGCAGTGAATCCGGCACTGAAGCTTTCTTT. Its translation is CASSESGTEAFF.

This clonotype has a single count. The chain couples TRBV11-2 to TRBJ2-1; 15 bases agree with TRBD2. The germline gives CDR1 SGHAT, CDR2 FQNNGV. This CDR3 comprises 16 residues. J lost 6 bases, V lost 5 bases, and 5 bases had no gene match. This chain's CDR3 is CASSHRTSGRGNEQFF. CDR3 bases: TGTGCCAGCAGCCACAGGACTAGCGGGAGGGGCAATGAGCAGTTCTTC. The entire variable domain, with the rest obtained from reference TRBV11-2 and TRBJ2-1, is as follows: EAGVAQSPRYKIIEKRQSVAFWCNPISGHATLYWYQQILGQGPKLLIQFQNNGVVDDSQLPKDRFSAERLKGVDSTLKIQPAKLEDSAVYLCASSHRTSGRGNEQFFGPGTRLTVL.